Each of the 28 T cell receptor beta chains below was sequenced from the same sample in a study of T cell responses to AZD1222 COVID-19 vaccine. Produced via immunoSEQ multiplex PCR; TCRdb's table is partial and in-frame only. The table lists 160,000 or so clones, around 87% of them singletons. Source: peripheral blood, taken 28 days after the second AZD1222 dose. These receptors all stem from an adult who received the AZD1222 COVID-19 vaccine.

The rearrangement uses TRBV6-2 or TRBV6-3 and TRBJ1-1; TRBD1 agrees at 8 bases. V was clipped by 4 bases and J by 5 bases; unmatched bases: 3. The CDR3 runs to 13 residues. Germline V gene sequence: CDR1 MNHEY, CDR2 SVGEGT. The CDR3 loop reads CASSSTGGTEAFF. DNA for the CDR3: TGTGCCAGCAGTTCAACAGGGGGGACTGAAGCTTTCTTT.

As concerns this clone: This sample includes further DNA sequences coding for the same CDR3. The V and J genes are TRBV19 and TRBJ1-1; D is perhaps TRBD1 (5 bases). Per the germline V gene, CDR1 is LNHDA and CDR2 is SQIVND (reference sequence). The germline V and J ends were trimmed by 0 bases and 3 bases, with 5 bases remaining between them. This CDR3 has 13 residues. DNA for the CDR3: TGTGCCAGTAGTATAGACAGGGACACTGAAGCTTTCTTT. Residues: CASSIDRDTEAFF.

V is TRBV11-2 and J is TRBJ1-1, with TRBD1 identical over 9 bases. The V gene's germline CDR1 is SGHAT and CDR2 FQNNGV. V was pared by 3 bases and J by 5 bases, with 4 bases of the junction left unmatched. CDR3 length equals 14 residues. The CDR3 nucleotides read TGTGCCAGCAGCTTCGGGACAGGGCAGACTGAAGCTTTCTTT. Residues: CASSFGTGQTEAFF.

This clone was recorded once. V and J are TRBV5-4 and TRBJ2-2; possible D gene TRBD2, 6 bases. Germline assignment: CDR1 SGHNT and CDR2 YYREEE (reference sequence). V shed 4 bases and J shed 5 bases, with 15 bases lying between them. This CDR3 has 15 amino acids. The CDR3 protein is CASSPSGGGTGELFF. Here the CDR3 DNA reads TGTGCCAGCAGCCCCAGCGGAGGAGGGACCGGGGAGCTGTTTTTT.

V is TRBV18 and J is TRBJ1-2, with D unresolved. CDR1 and CDR2 from the germline V gene are KGHSH and LQKENI. The V gene lost 2 bases and the J gene lost 0 bases, with 7 bases spanning the gap. This CDR3 comprises 14 residues. The CDR3 spells CASSPVETNYGYTF. CDR3 sequence (DNA): TGTGCCAGCTCACCAGTTGAAACTAACTATGGCTACACCTTC.

The chain carries TRBV4-1 and TRBJ2-5; D perhaps matches TRBD2 (6 bases). The germline V gene has CDR1 MGHRA and CDR2 YSYEKL. The CDR3 length is 15 residues. V dropped 6 bases and J dropped 7 bases, with 21 bases sitting between them. CDR3 bases: TGCGCCAGCAGTCCGGGTCAGTCACCCGGGGGGACCCAGTACTTC. This gives the protein CASSPGQSPGGTQYF.

The chain links TRBV7-9 to TRBJ2-3, with D hard to call. Germline-derived CDR1 and CDR2 are SEHNR and FQNEAQ (reference sequence). V dropped 2 bases and J dropped 6 bases, with 9 bases sitting between them. The CDR3 covers 13 residues. CDR3 DNA: TGTGCCAGCAGCTTACGTTATATCGATACGCAGTATTTT. It codes for CASSLRYIDTQYF.

This clone was found once. The chain carries TRBV4-1 and TRBJ1-4, with 8 nucleotides matching TRBD1. From germline, CDR1 is MGHRA and CDR2 YSYEKL. With 5 bases clipped from V and 0 bases from J, the junction kept 11 bases outside the gene matches. This CDR3 has 18 amino acids. The CDR3 loop is CASSRTGRSGATNEKLFF. CDR3 DNA sequence: TGCGCCAGCAGCAGGACAGGGCGTAGTGGAGCAACTAATGAAAAACTGTTTTTT.

The V gene is TRBV2, the J gene TRBJ2-1; D call uncertain. The germline V gene has CDR1 SNHLY and CDR2 FYNNEI. Trimming took 8 bases from V and 3 from J, leaving 5 bases between them. The CDR3 covers 11 residues. The CDR3 spells CASQYYNEQFF. The DNA of the CDR3 is TGTGCCAGCCAATACTACAATGAGCAGTTCTTC. Filled out from reference TRBV2 and TRBJ2-1, the complete variable domain reads EPEVTQTPSHQVTQMGQEVILRCVPISNHLYFYWYRQILGQKVEFLVSFYNNEISEKSEIFDDQFSVERPDGSNFTLKIRSTKLEDSAMYFCASQYYNEQFFGPGTRLTVL.

V gene TRBV5-5 combines with J gene TRBJ1-6; 9 positions agree with TRBD1. Germline trimming cut 3 bases from V and 7 bases from J; bases unmatched to any gene: 2. This CDR3 is built from 14 residues. CDR1 is SGHKS and CDR2 is YYEKEE in the germline V gene (reference sequence). The CDR3 sequence: CASSSGTGNSPLHF. CDR3 in DNA: TGTGCCAGCAGCTCCGGGACAGGGAATTCACCCCTCCACTTT.

This chain links TRBV11-2 with TRBJ1-6; weak D call: TRBD1 (6 bases). This CDR3 contains 15 residues. In germline, CDR1 is SGHAT, CDR2 FQNNGV. With 1 base removed from V and 6 bases from J, the gap between germline ends came to 10 bases. CDR3: CASSLADRSNSPLHF. CDR3 sequence (DNA): TGTGCCAGCAGCTTAGCCGACAGGAGTAATTCACCCCTCCACTTT.

This clone was found once. This rearrangement joins TRBV4-3 to TRBJ1-5; no clear D gene. V lost 0 bases and J 0 bases, leaving 9 bases between the germline ends. In germline, CDR1 is LGHNA, CDR2 YSLEER. CDR3 length: 16 residues. CDR3 in amino acids: CASSQEAAYSNQPQHF. CDR3 bases: TGCGCCAGCAGCCAAGAGGCGGCTTATAGCAATCAGCCCCAGCATTTT.

CDR3 bases: TGCGCCAGCAGATCAACCATGAACACTGAAGCTTTCTTT. It yields the protein CASRSTMNTEAFF. The chain links TRBV5-1 to TRBJ1-1; D ambiguous. Trimming shortened V by 5 bases and J by 0 bases, and 8 bases separated the two germline ends. Germline V lookup: CDR1 SGHRS, CDR2 YFSETQ. The CDR3 is made up of 13 amino acids.

The rearrangement joins TRBV7-8 to TRBJ1-5; D is unresolved. The CDR3 is made up of 12 amino acids. The V gene lost 5 bases and the J gene lost 9 bases, with 11 bases spanning the gap. Germline V gene lookup returns CDR1 SGHVS and CDR2 FQNEAQ. CDR3 in DNA: TGTGCCAGCAGCCTCTTTGGGATGCCCCAGCATTTT. This gives the protein CASSLFGMPQHF.

The V and J genes are TRBV6-5 and TRBJ1-3; D is undetermined. The CDR3 is 13 amino acids. CDR1 and CDR2 from the germline V gene are MNHEY and SVGAGI. V lost 3 bases and J lost 0, with 3 bases in between. The CDR3 is CASSYYSGNTIYF. The CDR3 DNA is TGTGCCAGCAGTTATTACTCTGGAAACACCATATATTTT.

V is TRBV6-2 or TRBV6-3 and J is TRBJ1-1, with D unclear. V was trimmed by 2 bases and J by 5 bases, leaving 6 bases between them. The CDR3 length is 12 residues. CDR1 is MNHEY, CDR2 SVGEGT, per germline. The CDR3 is CASSYGQTEAFF. The CDR3 DNA follows: TGTGCCAGCAGTTACGGGCAGACTGAAGCTTTCTTT.

V and J are TRBV19 and TRBJ1-2; 8 nucleotides line up with TRBD1. The germline V gene encodes CDR1 LNHDA and CDR2 SQIVND (reference sequence). Trimming took 7 bases from V and 8 from J; bases not matched to a gene: 12. This CDR3 is built from 14 residues. This CDR3 reads CASTMGQALRGYTF. CDR3 coding DNA: TGTGCCAGTACCATGGGACAGGCCTTGCGGGGCTACACCTTC.

V usage is TRBV7-3 and J usage is TRBJ2-1, with a tentative D call TRBD2 (5 bases). Trimming stripped 5 bases from V and 1 base from J, with 9 bases between. This CDR3 has 14 residues. Germline V gene sequence: CDR1 SGHTA, CDR2 FQGTGA. CDR3 in DNA: TGTGCCAGCAGCCACGGAGGTTCCTACAATGAGCAGTTCTTC. Translation gives CASSHGGSYNEQFF. Supplemented by reference TRBV7-3 and TRBJ2-1, the full variable domain reads GAGVSQTPSNKVTEKGKYVELRCDPISGHTALYWYRQSLGQGPEFLIYFQGTGAADDSGLPNDRFFAVRPEGSVSTLKIQRTERGDSAVYLCASSHGGSYNEQFFGPGTRLTVL.

The chain combines TRBV5-6 with TRBJ1-2, with D unresolved. V lost 5 bases and J lost 5, with 19 bases in between. This CDR3 has 15 amino acids. Per germline, CDR1 SGHDT and CDR2 YYEEEE. CDR3 sequence (DNA): TGTGCCAGCAGTGCGATTTTCCGGACCGAGTATGGCTACACCTTC. Its translation: CASSAIFRTEYGYTF.

The chain combines TRBV6-5 with TRBJ1-3; weak D call: TRBD1 (5 bases). Germline V CDR1 and CDR2: MNHEY, SVGAGI. The CDR3 is 16 residues long. The germline V and J ends were trimmed by 4 bases and 2 bases, with 15 bases remaining between them. The CDR3 is CASSWDRQRAGNTIYF. CDR3 coding DNA: TGTGCCAGCAGTTGGGATCGACAGAGAGCTGGAAACACCATATATTTT.

The chain recombines TRBV7-9 with TRBJ1-2, with 9 bases identical to TRBD1. The ends lost 5 bases at V and 6 bases at J; junction bases unmatched: 10. Germline lookup yields CDR1 SEHNR and CDR2 FQNEAQ (reference sequence). The length of the CDR3 is 15 residues. Here the CDR3 reads CASSLRTGDTDGYTF. The CDR3, as DNA: TGTGCCAGCAGCCTCCGGACAGGGGACACAGATGGCTACACCTTC.

The J gene is TRBJ1-2, the V gene TRBV12-3 or TRBV12-4; a weak D match, TRBD1 (5 bases). V lost 3 bases to trimming and J lost 3 bases, with 8 bases between them. This CDR3 contains 13 residues. The CDR3 here is CASSFQGDYGYTF. In DNA form, the CDR3 reads TGTGCCAGCAGTTTTCAGGGTGACTATGGCTACACCTTC.

The J gene is TRBJ2-5, the V gene TRBV6-5; D not certain. Trimming stripped 6 bases from V and 5 bases from J, with 7 bases between. The CDR3 covers 11 residues. Germline lookup yields CDR1 MNHEY and CDR2 SVGAGI. In nucleotides, the CDR3 is TGTGCCAGCAGCAAAGCGGAGACCCAGTACTTC. This gives the protein CASSKAETQYF.

The chain couples TRBV27 to TRBJ1-6; D unclear. V dropped 2 bases and J dropped 9 bases, with 11 bases sitting between them. The CDR3 sequence is 14 residues long. Germline CDR1 is MNHEY and CDR2 is SMNVEV (reference sequence). This chain's CDR3 is CASSLGRPSSPLHF. The CDR3 DNA reads as TGTGCCAGCAGTTTAGGCAGACCGAGTTCACCCCTCCACTTT.

The J gene is TRBJ2-5, the V gene TRBV6-6; D uncertain. The CDR3 loop spans 11 amino acids. Germline loops: CDR1 MNHNY, CDR2 SVGAGI (reference sequence). V lost 11 bases and J lost 5, with 12 bases in between. The CDR3 nucleotides are TGTGCCGTTGTAGGCTTCGAGACCCAGTACTTC. Encoded protein: CAVVGFETQYF.

This clone was recorded only once. CDR3 nucleotide sequence: TGTGCCAGCAGTTTTACAGTTAGTTCACCCCTCCACTTT. Translated, it gives CASSFTVSSPLHF. V is TRBV12-3 or TRBV12-4 and J is TRBJ1-6; no clear D. The CDR3 spans 13 residues. V was shortened by 3 bases and J by 9 bases, with 9 bases between the two germline ends.

V is TRBV6-6 and J is TRBJ2-2, with D hard to call. This CDR3 spans 11 amino acids. The V and J ends lost 7 bases and 5 bases respectively, with 5 bases between them. Germline assignment: CDR1 MNHNY and CDR2 SVGAGI (reference sequence). The CDR3 DNA is TGTGCCAGCACCTGGACCGGGGAGCTGTTTTTT. Translated, it gives CASTWTGELFF.

The V call is TRBV10-2, the J call TRBJ2-7, with D possibly called TRBD1 or TRBD2 (5 bases each). This CDR3 is 14 amino acids long. The V end was cut by 10 bases, the J end by 7 bases, with 23 bases between. CDR1 and CDR2 from the germline V gene are WSHSY and SAAADI. The CDR3: CATERDPYVVEQYF. The CDR3 DNA is TGCGCCACCGAGAGGGACCCTTATGTAGTAGAGCAGTACTTC.